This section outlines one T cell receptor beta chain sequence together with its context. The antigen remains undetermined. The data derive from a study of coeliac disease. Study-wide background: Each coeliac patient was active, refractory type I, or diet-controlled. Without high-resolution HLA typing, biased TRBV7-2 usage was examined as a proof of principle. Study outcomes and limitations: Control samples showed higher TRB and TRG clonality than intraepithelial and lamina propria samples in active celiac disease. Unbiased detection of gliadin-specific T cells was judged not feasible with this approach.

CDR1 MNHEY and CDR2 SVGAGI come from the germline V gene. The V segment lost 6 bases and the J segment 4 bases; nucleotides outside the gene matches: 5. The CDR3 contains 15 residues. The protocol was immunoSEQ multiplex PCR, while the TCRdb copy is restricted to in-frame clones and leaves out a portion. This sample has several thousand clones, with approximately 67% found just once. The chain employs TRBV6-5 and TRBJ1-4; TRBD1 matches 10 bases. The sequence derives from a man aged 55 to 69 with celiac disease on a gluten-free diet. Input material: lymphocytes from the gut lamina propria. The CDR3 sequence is CASSATGGRNEKLFF. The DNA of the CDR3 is TGTGCCAGCAGCGCGACAGGGGGCCGTAATGAAAAACTGTTTTTT.